Shown below are 22 T cell receptor beta chains from a single sample sequenced in a study of T-cell memory formation after mild COVID-19 (TCRdb year 2021). The library came from 5' RACE. TCRdb records Illumina NovaSeq 6000 as the sequencer. Starting from the raw public reads, TCRdb applied fastp trimming at Q25, assembled clones with MiXCR and retained in-frame beta chains. Duplicate CDR3 protein sequences are folded into a single record with the most common DNA and genes. The sample table contains 400,000 to 450,000 distinct CDR3 sequences; only one count was recorded for 18% of them. Roughly 21% of the sample is in the top ten clones. The sequencing input was PBMCs or a T cell subset sorted from them (not recorded which). These receptors were collected from a man between 18 and 35 years old who had mild COVID-19 (a few samples of this study predate the infection). The sample titles of this study are shuffled in the database, so cell type and time point are left out; the donor was told from shared clones.

The chain recombines TRBV7-9 with TRBJ2-5; D is possibly TRBD1 (6 bases). Per germline, CDR1 SEHNR and CDR2 FQNEAQ (reference sequence). This CDR3 is 17 amino acids long. V was shortened by 5 bases and J by 5 bases, with 24 bases between the two germline ends. CDR3 sequence reads: CASSPGETGNAKETQYF. The CDR3 coding sequence is TGTGCCAGCAGCCCAGGCGAAACAGGGAACGCGAAGGAGACCCAGTACTTC.

In the case of this clonotype: The limits of the CDR3 on the DNA are not certain, so only TCRdb's listed CDR3 is given. The chain combines TRBV7-2 with TRBJ2-3. The CDR3 adds up to 16 amino acids, both ends counted. Germline CDR1 reads SGHTA; CDR2 reads FQGNSA. CDR3 protein: CASSLVFWQTRDTQYF.

The chain combines TRBV7-8 with TRBJ2-1, with D unclear. Germline CDR1 reads SGHVS; CDR2 reads FQNEAQ. The V end was cut by 5 bases, the J end by 7 bases, with 12 bases between. The CDR3 runs 13 residues. The CDR3 DNA sequence: TGTGCCAGCAGCCCCCGCGTGTTGAATGAGCAGTTCTTC. This gives the protein CASSPRVLNEQFF.

The rearrangement links TRBV7-2 to TRBJ2-4, with 10 bases fitting TRBD2. CDR1 is SGHTA, CDR2 FQGNSA, per germline. V dropped 5 bases and J dropped 0; count of bases not matched to a gene: 1. CDR3 size: 15 residues. CDR3 nucleotides: TGTGCCAGCAGCGGACTAGCGGTAGCCAAAAACATTCAGTACTTC. Its protein product is CASSGLAVAKNIQYF.

The sample holds a few counts of this clonotype. The V and J genes are TRBV12-3 or TRBV12-4 and TRBJ1-2; 7 positions agree with TRBD1. The CDR3 has 14 amino acids. J lost 8 bases, V lost 6 bases, and 12 bases had no gene match. The CDR3 region has the DNA TGTGCCAGCAGGCCGACTAGTTCGGGACAGGGCTACACCTTC. It codes for CASRPTSSGQGYTF.

This clonotype was detected a few times. The CDR3 reads CASSEQGLENTIYF. As DNA, the CDR3 is TGTGCCAGCAGTGAACAGGGGTTAGAAAACACCATATATTTT. The rearrangement joins TRBV12-3 or TRBV12-4 to TRBJ1-3; 7 bases agree with TRBD1. There are 14 residues in the CDR3. J lost 6 bases, V lost 5 bases, and 7 bases had no gene match.

The rearrangement links TRBV6-2 or TRBV6-3 to TRBJ2-7, with 11 bases fitting TRBD2. Germline values: CDR1 MNHEY, CDR2 SVGEGT. This CDR3 is 18 amino acids long. Trimming cost V 5 bases and J 0 bases; bases outside gene matches: 12. The CDR3 DNA follows: TGTGCCAGCAGTCGGATACTAGCGGGGGAGCCTAGCTCCTACGAGCAGTACTTC. It translates to CASSRILAGEPSSYEQYF.

This sequence joins TRBV6-1 and TRBJ1-6; 7 bases match TRBD1. This CDR3 contains 19 residues. Trimming at V came to 0 bases and at J to 9 bases, leaving 17 bases not matched to a gene. Germline-derived CDR1 and CDR2 are MNHNS and SASEGT. This CDR3 is CASSEATGRADRVLSPLHF. The CDR3 nucleotides read TGTGCCAGCAGTGAAGCGACTGGAAGAGCCGACAGGGTACTTTCACCCCTCCACTTT.

The chain uses TRBV20-1 and TRBJ1-2; D gene ambiguous. The CDR3 length is 12 residues. The germline V and J ends were trimmed by 3 bases and 7 bases, with 12 bases remaining between them. Germline CDR1 is DFQATT and CDR2 is SNEGSKA (reference sequence). The CDR3 spells CSARAPDFGYTF. The CDR3, as DNA: TGCAGTGCTAGGGCTCCGGATTTTGGCTACACCTTC.

The chain recombines TRBV10-3 with TRBJ1-6; the match to TRBD1 covers 10 bases. Germline CDR1 ENHRY, CDR2 SYGVKD. With 7 bases clipped from V and 8 bases from J, the junction kept 2 bases outside the gene matches. The CDR3 has 13 residues. The CDR3 nucleotides are TGTGCCATCAAGGGGACAGGGGATTCACCCCTCCACTTT. Translation: CAIKGTGDSPLHF.

The chain recombines TRBV9 with TRBJ2-1; tentative D call: TRBD1 (6 bases). In germline, CDR1 is SGDLS, CDR2 YYNGEE. The CDR3 contains 14 residues. Deletions cut 3 bases from V and 4 bases from J, with 11 bases between. DNA of the CDR3: TGTGCCAGCAGCGGGCATGACAGGTACAATGAGCAGTTCTTC. Translated: CASSGHDRYNEQFF.

There are a few counts of this clonotype. The CDR3 here is CSVETGLSYEQYF. CDR3 bases: TGCAGCGTTGAAACAGGGCTATCGTACGAGCAGTACTTC. The chain combines TRBV29-1 with TRBJ2-7; a possible D gene is TRBD1 (6 bases). Germline V CDR1 and CDR2: SQVTM, ANQGSEA. The CDR3 totals 13 residues. V was clipped by 2 bases and J by 4 bases, with 12 bases between them.

The chain joins TRBV28 to TRBJ2-5; D remains ambiguous. The V gene's germline CDR1 is MDHEN and CDR2 SYDVKM. Deletions cut 5 bases from V and 1 base from J, with 8 bases between. The CDR3 extends over 13 amino acids. CDR3 in DNA: TGTGCCAGCAGTCAACCAGGCCAAGAGACCCAGTACTTC. As protein: CASSQPGQETQYF.

This chain uses TRBV20-1 with TRBJ2-3; tentatively, D is TRBD2 (6 bases). The CDR3 is made up of 15 amino acids. V was shortened by 5 bases and J by 5 bases, with 20 bases between the two germline ends. Germline V lookup: CDR1 DFQATT, CDR2 SNEGSKA (reference sequence). The CDR3 region has the DNA TGCAGTGCTCCAAGGGCGGGGTCCGGGGAAGATACGCAGTATTTT. Translating gives CSAPRAGSGEDTQYF.

The V gene is TRBV4-1, the J gene TRBJ2-2; D is ambiguous. Germline assignment: CDR1 MGHRA and CDR2 YSYEKL. V lost 0 bases to trimming and J lost 3 bases, with 8 bases between them. The length of the CDR3 is 15 residues. The CDR3 loop is CASSQDRSDTGELFF. The CDR3 region has the DNA TGCGCCAGCAGCCAAGACCGGTCGGACACCGGGGAGCTGTTTTTT.

J is TRBJ2-5 and V is TRBV5-5; D is possibly TRBD2 (5 bases). Germline V gives CDR1 SGHKS, CDR2 YYEKEE (reference sequence). The CDR3 is made up of 14 amino acids. Trimming took 4 bases from V and 2 from J, leaving 12 bases between them. The DNA of the CDR3 is TGTGCCAGCAGCAACCTCCGGGGACAAGAGACCCAGTACTTC. The encoded protein is CASSNLRGQETQYF.

This sequence joins TRBV20-1 and TRBJ2-7, with a possible D match to TRBD1 (5 bases). The length of the CDR3 is 13 residues. The V gene lost 6 bases and the J gene lost 3 bases, with 15 bases spanning the gap. CDR1 is DFQATT, CDR2 SNEGSKA, per germline (reference sequence). CDR3 in amino acids: CSAEQGTNYEQYF. CDR3 bases: TGCAGTGCCGAGCAGGGAACTAACTACGAGCAGTACTTC.

For this clonotype: One junction end does not reproduce the germline sequence, and a read error may be involved. The CDR3, as DNA: TGTGCCAGCAGCTTAGCACCGGGACGACGCTCCCACGAGCAGTACTTC. Its protein is CASSLAPGRRSHEQYF. V gene TRBV11-2 combines with J gene TRBJ2-7; the D gene could be TRBD1 or TRBD2 (5 bases each). The CDR3 runs to 16 residues. Germline loops: CDR1 SGHAT, CDR2 FQNNGV.

This chain joins TRBV6-1 and TRBJ1-4; D perhaps matches TRBD1 (6 bases). CDR3 size: 15 residues. The V end lost 0 bases, the J end lost 8 bases, and 13 bases lay between the germline ends. Germline CDR1 is MNHNS and CDR2 is SASEGT. CDR3 nucleotide sequence: TGTGCCAGCAGTGAAGCGCGAGGGGGTATAGAAAAACTGTTTTTT. Amino acid sequence: CASSEARGGIEKLFF.

The rearrangement uses TRBV29-1 and TRBJ1-2; 7 nucleotides align to TRBD1. The CDR3 sequence is 13 residues long. From germline, CDR1 is SQVTM and CDR2 ANQGSEA. V was clipped by 6 bases and J by 6 bases; unmatched bases: 10. The CDR3 DNA sequence: TGCAGCGTGGGGACAGACCGAGGAGATGGCTACACCTTC. This codes for CSVGTDRGDGYTF. The entire variable domain, with the rest obtained from reference TRBV29-1 and TRBJ1-2, is as follows: SAVISQKPSRDICQRGTSLTIQCQVDSQVTMMFWYRQQPGQSLTLIATANQGSEATYESGFVIDKFPISRPNLTFSTLTVSNMSPEDSSIYLCSVGTDRGDGYTFGSGTRLTVV.

This clonotype was detected ten times or more. The rearrangement joins TRBV6-1 to TRBJ1-2; unclear D gene. This CDR3 comprises 14 residues. The ends were cut back, 1 base at V and 4 bases at J, with 10 bases in the middle. CDR1 and CDR2 (germline): MNHNS, SASEGT. Here the CDR3 DNA reads TGTGCCAGCAGTGAAGGGTCAGAGTTCTATGGCTACACCTTC. Translated: CASSEGSEFYGYTF.

The J gene is TRBJ2-3, the V gene TRBV7-2, with a tentative D call TRBD1 (6 bases). Germline V gene lookup returns CDR1 SGHTA and CDR2 FQGNSA. The CDR3 has 14 amino acids. V was trimmed by 7 bases and J by 6 bases, leaving 17 bases between them. As DNA, the CDR3 is TGTGCCAGCAAAGTTATGGGGGCGGAGGATACGCAGTATTTT. Its translation: CASKVMGAEDTQYF.